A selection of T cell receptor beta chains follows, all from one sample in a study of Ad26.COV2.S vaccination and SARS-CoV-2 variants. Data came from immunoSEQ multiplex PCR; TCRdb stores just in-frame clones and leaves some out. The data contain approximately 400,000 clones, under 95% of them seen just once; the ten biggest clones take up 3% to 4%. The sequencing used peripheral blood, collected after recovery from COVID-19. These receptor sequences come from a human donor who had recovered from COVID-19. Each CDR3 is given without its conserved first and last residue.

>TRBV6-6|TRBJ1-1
ASSWTAKNTEAF
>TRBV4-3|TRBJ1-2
ASSQELRTNYGYT
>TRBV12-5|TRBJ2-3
ASGHTADTQY
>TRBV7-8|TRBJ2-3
ASSLLWGSPTDTQY
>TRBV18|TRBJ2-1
ASSPLRTDAAEQF
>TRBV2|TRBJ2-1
AIALAGPVTSYNEQF
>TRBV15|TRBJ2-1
ATSSLWGAMDEQF
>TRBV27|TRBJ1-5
ASSSWTANISNQPQH
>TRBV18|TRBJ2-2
ASSPTPLAELF
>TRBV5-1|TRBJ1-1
ASSLGAGALMNTEAF